This T cell receptor beta chain was captured in a study of T cell responses to AZD1222 COVID-19 vaccine. Study findings and constraints: No day 14 peak samples; only post-peak repertoires were characterized. Spike-specific TCR breadth and depth were elevated following two AZD1222 doses. The donor group comprised mostly white British people and more females; the analysis possibly underestimated clonal diversity. Nearly half of unique spike-specific TCRs reportedly avoided B.1.351 and B.1.1.7 mutated regions.

On this clone: Its target is not known.

The length of the CDR3 is 11 residues. V lost 7 bases and J 3 bases, leaving 6 bases between the germline ends. CDR1 and CDR2 from the germline V gene are SNHLY and FYNNEI. Measured with immunoSEQ multiplex PCR; TCRdb has only the in-frame clones, and not every one. The table has 250,000 to 300,000 clones, about 94% seen once. Sequenced here: peripheral blood, sampled 28 days after the second AZD1222 dose. The source is an adult who received the AZD1222 COVID-19 vaccine. The rearrangement links TRBV2 to TRBJ1-2, with D hard to call. Here the CDR3 DNA reads TGTGCCAGCACAATGGACTATGGCTACACCTTC. Protein sequence: CASTMDYGYTF.